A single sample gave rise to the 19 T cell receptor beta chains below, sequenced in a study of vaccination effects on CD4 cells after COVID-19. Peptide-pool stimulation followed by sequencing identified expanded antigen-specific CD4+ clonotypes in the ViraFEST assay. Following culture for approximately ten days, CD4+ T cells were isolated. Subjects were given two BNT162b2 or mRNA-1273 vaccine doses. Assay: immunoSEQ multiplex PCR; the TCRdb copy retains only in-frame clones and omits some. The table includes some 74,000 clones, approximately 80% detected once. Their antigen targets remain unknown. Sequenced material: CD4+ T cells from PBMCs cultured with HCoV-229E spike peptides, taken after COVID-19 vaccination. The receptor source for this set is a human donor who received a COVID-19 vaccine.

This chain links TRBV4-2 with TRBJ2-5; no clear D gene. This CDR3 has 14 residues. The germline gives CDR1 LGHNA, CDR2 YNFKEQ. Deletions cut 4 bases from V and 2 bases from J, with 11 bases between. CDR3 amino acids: CASSLSSSQETQYF. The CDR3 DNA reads TGTGCCAGCAGCCTAAGTTCAAGTCAAGAGACCCAGTACTTC.

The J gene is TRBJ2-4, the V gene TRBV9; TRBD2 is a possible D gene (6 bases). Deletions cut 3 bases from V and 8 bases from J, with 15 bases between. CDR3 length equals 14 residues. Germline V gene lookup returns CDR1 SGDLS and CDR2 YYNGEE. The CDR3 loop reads CASSDGRPGDIQYF. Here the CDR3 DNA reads TGTGCCAGCAGCGACGGGAGACCTGGGGACATTCAGTACTTC.

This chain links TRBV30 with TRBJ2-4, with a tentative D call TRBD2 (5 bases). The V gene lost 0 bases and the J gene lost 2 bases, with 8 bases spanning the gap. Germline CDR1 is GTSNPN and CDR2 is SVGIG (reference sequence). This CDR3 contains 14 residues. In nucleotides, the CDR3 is TGTGCCTGGAGTGTACGAGGGACCAAAAACATTCAGTACTTC. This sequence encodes CAWSVRGTKNIQYF.

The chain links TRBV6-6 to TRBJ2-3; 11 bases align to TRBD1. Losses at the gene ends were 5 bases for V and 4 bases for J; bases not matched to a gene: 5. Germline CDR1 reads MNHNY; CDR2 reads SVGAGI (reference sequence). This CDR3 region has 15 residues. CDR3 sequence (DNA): TGTGCCAGCAGTGCGGGGACAGGGGGTGCAGATACGCAGTATTTT. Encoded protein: CASSAGTGGADTQYF.

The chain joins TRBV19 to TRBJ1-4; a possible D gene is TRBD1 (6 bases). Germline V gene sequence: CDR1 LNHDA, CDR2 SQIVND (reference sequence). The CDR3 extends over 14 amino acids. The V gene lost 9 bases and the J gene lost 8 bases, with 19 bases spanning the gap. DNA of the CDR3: TGTGCCAGCACAAAGGGGACATTAGGAGAAAAACTGTTTTTT. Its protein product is CASTKGTLGEKLFF.

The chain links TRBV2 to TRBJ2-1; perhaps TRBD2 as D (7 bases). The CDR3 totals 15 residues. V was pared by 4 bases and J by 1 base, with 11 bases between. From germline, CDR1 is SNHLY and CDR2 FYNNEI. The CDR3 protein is CASSVGGGSYNEQFF. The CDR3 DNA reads TGTGCCAGCAGTGTAGGGGGGGGTTCCTACAATGAGCAGTTCTTC.

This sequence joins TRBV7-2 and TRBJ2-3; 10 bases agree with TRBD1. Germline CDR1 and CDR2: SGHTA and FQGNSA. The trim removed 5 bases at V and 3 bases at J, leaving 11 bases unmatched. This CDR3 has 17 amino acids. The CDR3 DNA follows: TGTGCCAGCAGCACCTCAGGACAGGGGGTTAGGACAGATACGCAGTATTTT. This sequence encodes CASSTSGQGVRTDTQYF.

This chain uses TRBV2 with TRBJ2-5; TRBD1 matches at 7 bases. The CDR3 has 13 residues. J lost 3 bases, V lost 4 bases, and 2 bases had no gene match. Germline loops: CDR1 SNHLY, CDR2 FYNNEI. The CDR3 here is CASSAGTEETQYF. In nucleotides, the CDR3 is TGTGCCAGCAGTGCCGGGACAGAAGAGACCCAGTACTTC.

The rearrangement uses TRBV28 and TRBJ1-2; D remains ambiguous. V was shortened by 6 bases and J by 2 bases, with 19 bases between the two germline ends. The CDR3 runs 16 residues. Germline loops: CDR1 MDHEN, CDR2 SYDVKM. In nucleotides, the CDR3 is TGTGCCAGCAGGTACTCCGGGGTTGACGTCAACTATGGCTACACCTTC. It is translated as CASRYSGVDVNYGYTF.

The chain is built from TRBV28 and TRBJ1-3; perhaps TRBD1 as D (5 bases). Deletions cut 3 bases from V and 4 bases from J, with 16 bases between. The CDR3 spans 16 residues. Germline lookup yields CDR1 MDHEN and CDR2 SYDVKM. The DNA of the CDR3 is TGTGCCAGCAGTTTGGTTCGGGGGGTAAGAGGAAACACCATATATTTT. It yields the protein CASSLVRGVRGNTIYF.

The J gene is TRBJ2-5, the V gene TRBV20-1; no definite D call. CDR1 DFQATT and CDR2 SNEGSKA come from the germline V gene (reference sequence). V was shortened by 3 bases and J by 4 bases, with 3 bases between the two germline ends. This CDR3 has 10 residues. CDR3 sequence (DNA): TGCAGTGCTAGGCCAGAGACCCAGTACTTC. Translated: CSARPETQYF.

In DNA, the CDR3 is TGTGCCAGCAGTGAGGAGGCCGGGGGCGGTCAGCCCCAGCATTTT. As protein: CASSEEAGGGQPQHF. The chain joins TRBV2 to TRBJ1-5; weak D call: TRBD1 (6 bases). This CDR3 has 15 amino acids. V lost 3 bases to trimming and J lost 6 bases, with 15 bases between them. The germline V gene encodes CDR1 SNHLY and CDR2 FYNNEI.

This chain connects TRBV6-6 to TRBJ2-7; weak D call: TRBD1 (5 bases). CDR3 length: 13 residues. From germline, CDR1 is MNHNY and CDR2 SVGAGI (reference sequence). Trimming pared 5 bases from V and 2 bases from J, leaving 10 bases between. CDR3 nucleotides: TGTGCCAGCAGTCCTCGCAGGGCCTACGAGCAGTACGTC. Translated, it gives CASSPRRAYEQYV.

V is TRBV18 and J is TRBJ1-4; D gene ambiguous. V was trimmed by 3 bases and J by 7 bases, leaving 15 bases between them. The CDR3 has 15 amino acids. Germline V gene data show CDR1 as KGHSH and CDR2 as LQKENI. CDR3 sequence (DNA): TGTGCCAGCTCACCTAACAGAGGAGGTTTTGAAAAACTGTTTTTT. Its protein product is CASSPNRGGFEKLFF.

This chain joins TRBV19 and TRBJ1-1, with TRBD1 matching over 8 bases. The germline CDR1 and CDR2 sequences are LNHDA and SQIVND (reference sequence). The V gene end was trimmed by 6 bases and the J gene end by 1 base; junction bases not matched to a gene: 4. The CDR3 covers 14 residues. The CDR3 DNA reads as TGTGCCAGTAGGCTACAGGGGGGGAACACTGAAGCTTTCTTT. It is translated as CASRLQGGNTEAFF.

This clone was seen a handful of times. Here the CDR3 DNA reads TGTGCCAGCAAACCCGGGACAGGGTCAGATACGCAGTATTTT. It is translated as CASKPGTGSDTQYF. The V and J genes are TRBV2 and TRBJ2-3; 9 bases fit TRBD1. With V trimmed by 7 bases and J by 4 bases, 6 bases remained unmatched. Germline lookup yields CDR1 SNHLY and CDR2 FYNNEI. This CDR3 comprises 14 residues.

CDR3 loop: CASSWAGSGEQYV. For the CDR3, the DNA is TGTGCCAGCTCATGGGCCGGGTCGGGTGAGCAGTACGTC. V gene TRBV18 combines with J gene TRBJ2-7; D is unclear. Between the trimmed V and J ends, which lost 5 bases and 7 bases, there was a span of 15 bases. The CDR3 runs to 13 residues. Germline assignment: CDR1 KGHSH and CDR2 LQKENI.

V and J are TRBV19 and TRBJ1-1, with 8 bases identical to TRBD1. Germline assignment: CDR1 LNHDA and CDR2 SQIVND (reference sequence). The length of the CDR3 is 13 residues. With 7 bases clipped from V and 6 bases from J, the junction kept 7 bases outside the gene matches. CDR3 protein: CASTQGAVSEAFF. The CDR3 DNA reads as TGTGCCAGTACTCAGGGGGCGGTATCTGAAGCTTTCTTT.

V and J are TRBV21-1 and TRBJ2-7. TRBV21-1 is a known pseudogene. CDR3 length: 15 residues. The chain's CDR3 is CASSEAGFRQLEQYV. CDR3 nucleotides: TGTGCCAGCAGCGAAGCGGGGTTCCGCCAGCTCGAGCAGTACGTC.